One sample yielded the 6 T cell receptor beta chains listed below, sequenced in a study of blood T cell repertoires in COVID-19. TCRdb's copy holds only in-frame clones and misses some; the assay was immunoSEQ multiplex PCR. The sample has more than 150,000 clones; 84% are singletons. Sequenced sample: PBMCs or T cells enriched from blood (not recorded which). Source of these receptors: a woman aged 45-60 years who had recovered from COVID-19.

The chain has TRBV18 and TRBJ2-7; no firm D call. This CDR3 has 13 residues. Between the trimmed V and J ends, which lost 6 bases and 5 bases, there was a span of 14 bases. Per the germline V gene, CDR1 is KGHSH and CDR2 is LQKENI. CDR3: CASSPMVSDEQYF. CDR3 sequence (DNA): TGTGCCAGCTCTCCCATGGTAAGCGACGAGCAGTACTTC.

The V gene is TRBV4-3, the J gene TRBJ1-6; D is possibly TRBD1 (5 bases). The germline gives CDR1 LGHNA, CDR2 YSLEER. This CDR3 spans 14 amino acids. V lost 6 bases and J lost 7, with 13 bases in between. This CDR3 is CASSLWGENSPLHF. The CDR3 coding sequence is TGCGCCAGCAGTCTCTGGGGGGAAAATTCACCCCTCCACTTT.

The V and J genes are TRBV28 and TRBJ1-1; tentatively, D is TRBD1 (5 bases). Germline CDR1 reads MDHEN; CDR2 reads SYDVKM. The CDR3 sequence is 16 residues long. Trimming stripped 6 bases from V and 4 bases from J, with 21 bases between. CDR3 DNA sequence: TGTGCCAGCAGACTAGAGGGACTCCCCGGAGGCACTGAAGCTTTCTTT. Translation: CASRLEGLPGGTEAFF. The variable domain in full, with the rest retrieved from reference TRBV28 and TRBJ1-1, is DVKVTQSSRYLVKRTGEKVFLECVQDMDHENMFWYRQDPGLGLRLIYFSYDVKMKEKGDIPEGYSVSREKKERFSLILESASTNQTSMYLCASRLEGLPGGTEAFFGQGTRLTVV.

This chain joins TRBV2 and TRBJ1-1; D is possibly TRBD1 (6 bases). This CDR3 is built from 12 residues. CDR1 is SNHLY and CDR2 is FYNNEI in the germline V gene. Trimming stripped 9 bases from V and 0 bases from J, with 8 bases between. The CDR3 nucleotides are TGTGCCAGGGACAGCATGAACACTGAAGCTTTCTTT. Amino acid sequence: CARDSMNTEAFF.

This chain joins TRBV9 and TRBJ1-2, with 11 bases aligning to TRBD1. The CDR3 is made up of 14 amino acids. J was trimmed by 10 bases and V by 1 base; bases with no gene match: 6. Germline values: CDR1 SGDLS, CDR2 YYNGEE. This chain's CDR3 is CASSVTGTGGFYTF. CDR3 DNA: TGTGCCAGCAGCGTAACAGGGACAGGGGGTTTCTACACCTTC.

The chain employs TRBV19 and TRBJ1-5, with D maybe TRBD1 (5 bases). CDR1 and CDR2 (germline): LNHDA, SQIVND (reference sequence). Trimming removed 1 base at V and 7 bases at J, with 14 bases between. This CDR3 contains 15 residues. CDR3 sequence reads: CASSIVAGSWQPQHF. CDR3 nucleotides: TGTGCCAGTAGTATAGTCGCAGGGTCTTGGCAGCCCCAGCATTTT. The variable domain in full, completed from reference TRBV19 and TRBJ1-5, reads DGGITQSPKYLFRKEGQNVTLSCEQNLNHDAMYWYRQDPGQGLRLIYYSQIVNDFQKGDIAEGYSVSREKKESFPLTVTSAQKNPTAFYLCASSIVAGSWQPQHFGDGTRLSIL.